These T cell receptor beta chains were read from a single sample in a study of shared clonotypes between healthy human individuals. The data were produced by immunoSEQ multiplex PCR, yet TCRdb's version contains in-frame clones alone and is incomplete. The sample carries millions of clones, about 92% recorded once. Sequencing was performed on naive CD4+ T cells sorted from blood. The receptors shown here come from a man younger than 35 in good health. Both conserved end residues are part of each CDR3. A D gene is named only where the DNA matches it firmly. Rows may omit the clone size; those that give it use once, few, many or a size class.

size: .; D: .; length: 16; V: TRBV9; J: TRBJ2-3; DNA: TGTGCCAGCAGCGTAGTAGGTCACCCCCCACGGGATACGCAGTATTTT; CDR3: CASSVVGHPPRDTQYF
size: .; D: .; length: 13; V: TRBV15; J: TRBJ1-5; DNA: TGTGCCACGGAGGGGGGTAACAATCAGCCCCAGCATTTT; CDR3: CATEGGNNQPQHF
size: .; D: .; length: 16; V: TRBV18; J: TRBJ1-4; DNA: TGTGCCAGCTCAGGGAAGTCAGGCCGCCAGGGTGAAAAACTGTTTTTT; CDR3: CASSGKSGRQGEKLFF
size: .; D: .; length: 15; V: TRBV5-4; J: TRBJ2-5; DNA: TGTGCCAGCAGCAGGGCTAGTGGGTTTGAAGAGACCCAGTACTTC; CDR3: CASSRASGFEETQYF
size: .; D: .; length: 14; V: TRBV2; J: TRBJ1-6; DNA: TGTGCCAGCAGTGTCGTCAGGGAGGATTCACCCCTCCACTTT; CDR3: CASSVVREDSPLHF
size: .; D: .; length: 14; V: TRBV6-5; J: TRBJ2-3; DNA: TGTGCCAGCAGTTACTCGGGGGTCACAGATACGCAGTATTTT; CDR3: CASSYSGVTDTQYF
size: .; D: TRBD2; length: 13; V: TRBV18; J: TRBJ2-7; DNA: TGTGCCAGCTCACCTCGGGAGGGAGGCGAGCAGTACTTC; CDR3: CASSPREGGEQYF
size: few; D: .; length: 13; V: TRBV6-4; J: TRBJ1-5; DNA: TGTGCCAGCAGTGGAGGAGTCAATCAGCCCCAGCATTTT; CDR3: CASSGGVNQPQHF
size: .; D: TRBD1; length: 17; V: TRBV7-6; J: TRBJ2-5; DNA: TGTGCCAGCAGCGAAAACAGGGGCAACGGTATTATGGAGACCCAGTACTTC; CDR3: CASSENRGNGIMETQYF
size: .; D: .; length: 18; V: TRBV7-9; J: TRBJ2-1; DNA: TGTGCCAGCAGCCTTAGCCCCCTCGGAGGGCGTTCCTACAATGAGCAGTTCTTC; CDR3: CASSLSPLGGRSYNEQFF
size: .; D: TRBD1; length: 13; V: TRBV5-8; J: TRBJ1-1; DNA: TGTGCCAGCAGCCTAACAGGGGTGACTGAAGCTTTCTTT; CDR3: CASSLTGVTEAFF
size: once; D: TRBD1; length: 14; V: TRBV27; J: TRBJ2-2; DNA: TGTGCCAGCACGAGGGGGCTATACGACGGGGAGCTGTTTTTT; CDR3: CASTRGLYDGELFF
size: .; D: .; length: 12; V: TRBV6-5; J: TRBJ2-7; DNA: TGTGCCAGCAGTTACAGGGGAGGCGAGCAGTACTTC; CDR3: CASSYRGGEQYF
size: .; D: .; length: 15; V: TRBV5-1; J: TRBJ1-3; DNA: TGCGCCAGCAGCTTGGCCCCAGGGTCCGGAAACACCATATATTTT; CDR3: CASSLAPGSGNTIYF
size: .; D: .; length: 18; V: TRBV7-2; J: TRBJ1-6; DNA: TGTGCCAGCAGCTTAGTGTCAATGGGCCAGAGAACTAATTCACCCCTCCACTTT; CDR3: CASSLVSMGQRTNSPLHF
size: .; D: .; length: 14; V: TRBV2; J: TRBJ1-4; DNA: TGTGCCAGCAGGGCCCGGACAGAAATTGAAAAACTGTTTTTT; CDR3: CASRARTEIEKLFF
size: .; D: .; length: 14; V: TRBV2; J: TRBJ2-3; DNA: TGTGCCAGCAGTGTAAGGGGACTCACAGATACGCAGTATTTT; CDR3: CASSVRGLTDTQYF
size: .; D: .; length: 13; V: TRBV30; J: TRBJ2-1; DNA: TGTGCCTGGACTTCGGGGCAGGGACCTGAGCAGTTCTTC; CDR3: CAWTSGQGPEQFF
size: .; D: .; length: 14; V: TRBV7-2; J: TRBJ1-1; DNA: TGTGCCAGCAGCGCCCAGTTGGCGAACACTGAAGCTTTCTTT; CDR3: CASSAQLANTEAFF
size: .; D: TRBD1; length: 15; V: TRBV6-1; J: TRBJ1-2; DNA: TGTGCCAGCAGTGGATATATGGGGACAGGCTATGGCTACACCTTC; CDR3: CASSGYMGTGYGYTF
size: .; D: .; length: 15; V: TRBV9; J: TRBJ1-3; DNA: TGTGCCAGCAGCGTAGGCACAAGCTCTGGAAACACCATATATTTT; CDR3: CASSVGTSSGNTIYF
size: .; D: .; length: 13; V: TRBV5-4; J: TRBJ1-2; DNA: TGTGCCAGCAGTTTTACAGGAACCTATGGCTACACCTTC; CDR3: CASSFTGTYGYTF
size: once; D: TRBD2; length: 14; V: TRBV7-2; J: TRBJ2-7; DNA: TGTGCCAGCAGCCGAAGCGGGGCCACCTACGAGCAGTACTTC; CDR3: CASSRSGATYEQYF
size: .; D: .; length: 13; V: TRBV5-4; J: TRBJ1-2; DNA: TGTGCCAGCAGCCTGACCTTGGGCTATGGCTACACCTTC; CDR3: CASSLTLGYGYTF
size: .; D: .; length: 16; V: TRBV5-1; J: TRBJ2-7; DNA: TGCGCCAGCAGCTTGGTGTCGTCAGGGGCCCTGGGCGAGCAGTACTTC; CDR3: CASSLVSSGALGEQYF
size: .; D: TRBD1; length: 15; V: TRBV5-1; J: TRBJ1-6; DNA: TGCGCCAGCAGCGTCGGACAGGGGCCGAATTCACCCCTCCACTTT; CDR3: CASSVGQGPNSPLHF